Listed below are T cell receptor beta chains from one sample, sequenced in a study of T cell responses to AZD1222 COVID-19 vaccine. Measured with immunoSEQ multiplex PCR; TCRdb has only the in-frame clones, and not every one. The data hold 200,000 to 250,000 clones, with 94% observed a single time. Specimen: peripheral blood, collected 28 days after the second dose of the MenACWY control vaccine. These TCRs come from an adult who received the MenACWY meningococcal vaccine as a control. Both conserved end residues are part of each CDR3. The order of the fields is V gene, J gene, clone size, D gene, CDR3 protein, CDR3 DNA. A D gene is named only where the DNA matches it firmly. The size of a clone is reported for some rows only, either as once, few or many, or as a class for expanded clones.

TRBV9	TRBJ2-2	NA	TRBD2	CASSVRGGRNTGELFF	TGTGCCAGCAGCGTGCGGGGGGGAAGGAACACCGGGGAGCTGTTTTTT
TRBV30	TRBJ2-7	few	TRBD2	CAWSQGLAEVWEQYF	TGTGCCTGGAGCCAGGGACTAGCGGAGGTGTGGGAGCAGTACTTC
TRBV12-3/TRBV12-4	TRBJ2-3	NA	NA	CASSLSYTQYF	TGTGCCAGCAGTCTGAGCTATACGCAGTATTTT
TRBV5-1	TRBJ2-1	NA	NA	CASSPYGGGSYNEQFF	TGCGCCAGCAGCCCGTACGGGGGTGGTTCCTACAATGAGCAGTTCTTC
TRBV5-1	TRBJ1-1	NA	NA	CASSPQGGNTEAFF	TGCGCCAGCAGCCCTCAGGGCGGGAACACTGAAGCTTTCTTT
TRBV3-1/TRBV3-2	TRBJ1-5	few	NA	CASSPDSVSNQPQHF	TGTGCCAGCAGCCCGGACAGTGTTAGCAATCAGCCCCAGCATTTT
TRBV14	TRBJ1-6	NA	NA	CASSSESSYNSPLHF	TGTGCCAGCAGCTCCGAAAGCTCCTATAATTCACCCCTCCACTTT
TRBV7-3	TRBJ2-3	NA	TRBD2	CASSSGLAGADTQYF	TGTGCCAGCAGCTCAGGACTAGCGGGGGCAGATACGCAGTATTTT
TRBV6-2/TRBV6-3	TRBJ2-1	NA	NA	CASSYPDSSYNEQFF	TGTGCCAGCAGTTATCCGGACAGCTCCTACAATGAGCAGTTCTTC
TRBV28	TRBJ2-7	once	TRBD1	CASSPGQGPYEQYF	TGTGCCAGCAGTCCGGGACAGGGACCTTACGAGCAGTACTTC
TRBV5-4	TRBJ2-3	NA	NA	CASSSDPGTDTQYF	TGTGCCAGCAGCTCTGATCCTGGCACAGATACGCAGTATTTT
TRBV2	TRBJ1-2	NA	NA	CASSEDRGGDYGYTF	TGTGCCAGCAGTGAAGACCGTGGGGGGGACTATGGCTACACCTTC
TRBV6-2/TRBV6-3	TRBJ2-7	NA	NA	CASSYSNEQYF	TGTGCCAGCAGTTACTCGAACGAGCAGTACTTC
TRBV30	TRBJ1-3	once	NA	CAWSSTGSSGNTIYF	TGTGCCTGGAGTTCCACAGGGTCCTCTGGAAACACCATATATTTT
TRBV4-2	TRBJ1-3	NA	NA	CASSQDLVIGTSSGNTIYF	TGTGCCAGCAGCCAAGATTTGGTAATCGGGACAAGCTCTGGAAACACCATATATTTT
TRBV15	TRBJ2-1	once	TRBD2	CATSRDRTRVLSLAELDAYNEQFF	TGTGCCACCAGCAGAGATCGGACGAGGGTTCTATCACTAGCGGAACTGGACGCCTACAATGAGCAGTTCTTC
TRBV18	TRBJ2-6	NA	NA	CASSLSSGANVLTF	TGTGCCAGCTCCCTCAGCTCTGGGGCCAACGTCCTGACTTTC
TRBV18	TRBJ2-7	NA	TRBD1	CASSPLSYRPGQGYYEQYF	TGTGCCAGCTCACCTCTTTCCTACCGACCGGGACAGGGTTACTACGAGCAGTACTTC
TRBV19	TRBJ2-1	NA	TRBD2	CASTGAGGADNEQFF	TGTGCCAGTACCGGAGCGGGGGGAGCTGACAATGAGCAGTTCTTC
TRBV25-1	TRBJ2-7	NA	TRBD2	CASSGMRGAYEQYF	TGTGCCAGCAGTGGTATGCGGGGGGCCTACGAGCAGTACTTC
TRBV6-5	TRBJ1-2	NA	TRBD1	CASSYGTGANYGYTF	TGTGCCAGCAGTTATGGGACAGGAGCTAACTATGGCTACACCTTC
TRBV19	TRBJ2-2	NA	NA	CASSMRQPRGTGELFF	TGTGCCAGTAGTATGCGACAGCCGAGGGGCACCGGGGAGCTGTTTTTT
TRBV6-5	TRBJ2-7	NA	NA	CASTATPFYEQYF	TGTGCCAGCACCGCCACACCTTTCTACGAGCAGTACTTC
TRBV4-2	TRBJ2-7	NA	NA	CASSQDSVGTGSYEQYF	TGTGCCAGCAGCCAAGATTCGGTTGGTACAGGGAGTTACGAGCAGTACTTC
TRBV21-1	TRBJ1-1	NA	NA	CASSKIPMGQSGGTEAFF	TGTGCCAGCAGCAAAATCCCGATGGGGCAGTCAGGTGGGACTGAAGCTTTCTTT
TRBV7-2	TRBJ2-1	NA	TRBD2	CASSLEAGGNEQFF	TGTGCCAGCAGCTTAGAGGCGGGGGGCAATGAGCAGTTCTTC
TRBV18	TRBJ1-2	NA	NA	CASSPQPGRLSNYGYTF	TGTGCCAGCTCACCCCAGCCGGGCCGACTGTCTAACTATGGCTACACCTTC
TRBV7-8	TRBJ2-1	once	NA	CASSLAGSRGYNEQFF	TGTGCCAGCAGCTTAGCTGGCAGCCGGGGTTACAATGAGCAGTTCTTC